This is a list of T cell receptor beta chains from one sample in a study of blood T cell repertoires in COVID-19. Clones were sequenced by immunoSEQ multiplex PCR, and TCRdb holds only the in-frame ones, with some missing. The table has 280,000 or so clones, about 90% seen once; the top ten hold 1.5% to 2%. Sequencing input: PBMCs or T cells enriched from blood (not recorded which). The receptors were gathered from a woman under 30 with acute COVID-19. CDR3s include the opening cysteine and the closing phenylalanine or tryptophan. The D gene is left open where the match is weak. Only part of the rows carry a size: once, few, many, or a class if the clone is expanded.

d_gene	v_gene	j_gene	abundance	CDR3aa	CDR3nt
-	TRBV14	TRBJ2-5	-	CASSQTPSPQETQYF	TGTGCCAGCAGCCAAACCCCGAGCCCACAAGAGACCCAGTACTTC
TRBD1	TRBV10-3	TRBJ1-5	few	CAVGTGSNQPQHF	TGTGCCGTCGGGACAGGGAGCAATCAGCCCCAGCATTTT
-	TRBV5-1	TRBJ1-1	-	CASSTSDRKNTEAFF	TGCGCCAGCAGCACGTCGGACAGAAAGAACACTGAAGCTTTCTTT
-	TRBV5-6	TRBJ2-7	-	CASSFSMAEQYF	TGTGCCAGCAGCTTCTCCATGGCCGAGCAGTACTTC
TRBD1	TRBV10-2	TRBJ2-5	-	CASSENSLRTGQETQYF	TGCGCCAGCAGTGAGAATTCCCTTCGGACAGGACAAGAGACCCAGTACTTC
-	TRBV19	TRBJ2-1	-	CASSIWREISGYTHNEQFF	TGTGCCAGTAGTATTTGGAGGGAAATAAGCGGGTACACCCACAATGAGCAGTTCTTC
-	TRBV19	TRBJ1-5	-	CASSIASNQPQHF	TGTGCCAGTAGTATAGCGAGCAATCAGCCCCAGCATTTT
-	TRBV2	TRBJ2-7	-	CASLDGEHEQYF	TGTGCCAGCCTAGACGGAGAACACGAGCAGTACTTC
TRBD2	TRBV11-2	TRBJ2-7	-	CASSRLAGPYEQYF	TGTGCCAGCAGCAGACTAGCGGGACCCTACGAGCAGTACTTC
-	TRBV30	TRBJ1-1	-	CAWSPGHPEAFF	TGTGCCTGGAGCCCAGGACATCCTGAAGCTTTCTTT
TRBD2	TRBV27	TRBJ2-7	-	CASSFRLAAYEQYF	TGTGCCAGCAGTTTCCGGCTAGCGGCCTACGAGCAGTACTTC
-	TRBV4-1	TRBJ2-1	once	CASSQGPGATQGEQFF	TGCGCCAGCAGCCAAGGGCCGGGAGCCACTCAAGGTGAGCAGTTCTTC
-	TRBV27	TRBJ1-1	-	CASSPGIRGLNTEAFF	TGTGCCAGCAGTCCGGGTATTAGGGGCCTGAACACTGAAGCTTTCTTT
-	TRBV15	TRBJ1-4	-	CATSRDRVLSFTNEKLFF	TGTGCCACCAGCAGAGATCGGGTCCTAAGTTTCACCAATGAAAAACTGTTTTTT
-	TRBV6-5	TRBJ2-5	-	CASSSTTGRSQETQYF	TGTGCCAGCAGTTCCACGACAGGGAGGTCGCAAGAGACCCAGTACTTC
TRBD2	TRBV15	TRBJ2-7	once	CATSRDRASGTRSEQYF	TGTGCCACCAGCAGAGATCGGGCTAGCGGGACCCGGAGCGAGCAGTACTTC
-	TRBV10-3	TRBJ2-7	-	CAIRASGDEQYF	TGTGCCATCAGAGCTTCGGGAGACGAGCAGTACTTC
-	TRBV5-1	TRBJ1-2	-	CASSLGAREASGYTF	TGCGCCAGCAGCTTGGGGGCCAGGGAGGCAAGTGGCTACACCTTC